A single sample gave rise to the 12 T cell receptor beta chains below, sequenced in a study of OX40 agonist ivuxolimab in advanced cancers. Repertoires were generated with immunoSEQ multiplex PCR, while TCRdb's copy carries only in-frame clones and drops some. The profile shows 80,000 to 100,000 clones, about 90% of them singletons. Material: CD4+ or CD8+ T cells sorted from blood, obtained in a trial of the OX40 agonist ivuxolimab. The source is an adult with an advanced solid tumor such as melanoma, head and neck, liver or kidney cancer.

The rearrangement links TRBV5-1 to TRBJ2-3; D perhaps matches TRBD2 (5 bases). Trimming shortened V by 0 bases and J by 6 bases, and 14 bases separated the two germline ends. Germline CDR1 reads SGHRS; CDR2 reads YFSETQ. This CDR3 comprises 15 residues. The DNA of the CDR3 is TGCGCCAGCAGCTTGGTAGGAGGAAGAGGGGATACGCAGTATTTT. Translated: CASSLVGGRGDTQYF.

This chain uses TRBV11-3 with TRBJ2-1, with 10 bases aligning to TRBD2. This CDR3 comprises 16 residues. Per the germline V gene, CDR1 is SGHNT and CDR2 is YENEEA. V shed 7 bases and J 5 bases; nucleotides not matched to a gene: 11. CDR3 amino acids: CASIESGRALDNEQFF. The CDR3 coding sequence is TGTGCCAGCATCGAGAGCGGGAGGGCCTTGGACAATGAGCAGTTCTTC.

J is TRBJ2-1 and V is TRBV29-1, with a possible D match to TRBD1 (5 bases). Germline V gene sequence: CDR1 SQVTM, CDR2 ANQGSEA. The CDR3 runs to 14 residues. V was pared by 7 bases and J by 6 bases, with 19 bases between. This CDR3 reads CSGTRGFQGNEQFF. DNA of the CDR3: TGCAGCGGTACACGTGGATTTCAGGGCAATGAGCAGTTCTTC.

The table lists this clone with a count of one. This sequence joins TRBV7-6 and TRBJ2-1, with TRBD2 identical over 15 bases. The CDR3 runs 16 residues. The ends lost 5 bases at V and 10 bases at J; junction bases unmatched: 9. Germline CDR1 reads SGHVS; CDR2 reads FNYEAQ. CDR3 sequence reads: CASSPPGLAGGIEQFF. In DNA form, the CDR3 reads TGTGCCAGCAGCCCGCCGGGACTAGCGGGAGGTATAGAGCAGTTCTTC.

The rearrangement uses TRBV5-3 and TRBJ2-2; D gene ambiguous. TRBV5-3 is recorded as an ORF, its role being uncertain. The CDR3 extends over 14 amino acids. Trimming took off 2 bases at V and 5 bases at J, with 10 bases between the two ends. CDR3 coding DNA: TGTGCCAGAAGCTTATTCCCGTCAACCGGGGAGCTGTTTTTT. Translation gives CARSLFPSTGELFF.

This chain connects TRBV7-2 to TRBJ2-7, with no clear D. Looked up from germline, CDR1 is SGHTA and CDR2 is FQGNSA. The CDR3 runs to 13 residues. Between the trimmed V and J ends, which lost 3 bases and 6 bases, there was a span of 12 bases. DNA of the CDR3: TGTGCCAGCAGCTTTGGAAGGTTCAGCGAGCAGTACTTC. Translation gives CASSFGRFSEQYF.

The chain employs TRBV7-9 and TRBJ1-1; perhaps TRBD1 as D (5 bases). CDR3 length equals 14 residues. V lost 3 bases, J lost 5 bases, and 13 bases lay in between. The germline gives CDR1 SEHNR, CDR2 FQNEAQ (reference sequence). CDR3 sequence: CASSFDSGRTEAFF. The CDR3 coding sequence is TGTGCCAGCAGCTTTGACAGCGGGAGGACTGAAGCTTTCTTT.

This clone was seen just once. V gene TRBV7-2 combines with J gene TRBJ2-1; tentatively, D is TRBD2 (5 bases). Trimming took off 1 base at V and 2 bases at J, with 12 bases between the two ends. The CDR3 is made up of 16 amino acids. Germline loops: CDR1 SGHTA, CDR2 FQGNSA. CDR3 sequence reads: CASSLVGSYPYNEQFF. In nucleotides, the CDR3 is TGTGCCAGCAGCTTAGTAGGGAGCTACCCCTACAATGAGCAGTTCTTC. Full variable domain (rest looked up from reference TRBV7-2 and TRBJ2-1): GAGVSQSPSNKVTEKGKDVELRCDPISGHTALYWYRQSLGQGLEFLIYFQGNSAPDKSGLPSDRFSAERTGGSVSTLTIQRTQQEDSAVYLCASSLVGSYPYNEQFFGPGTRLTVL.

The chain employs TRBV6-5 and TRBJ1-1; weak D call: TRBD1 (5 bases). Trimming removed 6 bases from V and 7 bases from J, with 12 bases in between. This CDR3 comprises 12 residues. The germline V gene has CDR1 MNHEY and CDR2 SVGAGI. This CDR3 reads CASRVQGVEAFF. Written as DNA, the CDR3 is TGTGCCAGCAGGGTTCAGGGAGTTGAAGCTTTCTTT.

The chain employs TRBV2 and TRBJ2-2; D possibly matches TRBD1 or TRBD2 (5 bases each). The V end was cut by 6 bases, the J end by 0 bases, with 11 bases between. Germline CDR1 is SNHLY and CDR2 is FYNNEI. CDR3 length: 15 amino acids. In DNA form, the CDR3 reads TGTGCCAGCAGAGGGACCGCAACGAACACCGGGGAGCTGTTTTTT. The encoded protein is CASRGTATNTGELFF.

Here the CDR3 reads CASSYLTGASYEQYF. CDR3 sequence (DNA): TGTGCCAGCAGTTACTTGACAGGCGCAAGCTACGAGCAGTACTTC. V is TRBV6-5 and J is TRBJ2-7; tentatively, D is TRBD1 (6 bases). Germline CDR1 reads MNHEY; CDR2 reads SVGAGI. Trimming left V 1 base short and J 3 bases short, with 13 bases between. The CDR3 covers 15 residues.

The J gene is TRBJ1-2, the V gene TRBV2, with 10 bases aligning to TRBD1. The germline V gene has CDR1 SNHLY and CDR2 FYNNEI. The CDR3 is made up of 13 amino acids. Unmatched junction bases numbered 3, after V lost 5 bases and J lost 6 bases. The CDR3 loop is CASSRQGANGYTF. CDR3 coding DNA: TGTGCCAGCAGTAGACAGGGGGCGAATGGCTACACCTTC.